This passage covers 5 T cell receptor beta chains from one sample sequenced in a study of T cell repertoires in cytomegalovirus infection. TCRdb ran MiXCR on the reads and lists one entry per CDR3 protein. The sample holds around 260,000 distinct CDR3 sequences; about 25% are singletons and the top ten take 11% to 15%. The specimen was PBMCs. The receptors come from a human donor in good health (CMV status not recorded). Some clones in this sample may be carry-over from other donors' samples.

The J gene is TRBJ1-3, the V gene TRBV27; the D gene is possibly TRBD1 (6 bases). This CDR3 region has 13 residues. Germline V lookup: CDR1 MNHEY, CDR2 SMNVEV (reference sequence). The V end lost 8 bases, the J end lost 2 bases, and 10 bases lay between the germline ends. CDR3 region: CASGRQAGNTIYF. The CDR3 DNA sequence: TGTGCCAGCGGGCGACAGGCTGGAAACACCATATATTTT.

This clonotype was observed many times. The chain uses TRBV7-9 and TRBJ1-1; D gene unclear. The CDR3 sequence is 12 residues long. Trimming stripped 3 bases from V and 7 bases from J, with 9 bases between. Germline V gene data show CDR1 as SEHNR and CDR2 as FQNEAQ (reference sequence). CDR3 bases: TGTGCCAGCAGCTTTAACCCAGGTGAAGCTTTCTTT. Translation: CASSFNPGEAFF. Drawing the rest from reference TRBV7-9 and TRBJ1-1, the complete variable domain is DTGVSQNPRHKITKRGQNVTFRCDPISEHNRLYWYRQTLGQGPEFLTYFQNEAQLEKSRLLSDRFSAERPKGSFSTLEIQRTEQGDSAMYLCASSFNPGEAFFGQGTRLTVV.

This clonotype was found a few times. This chain uses TRBV20-1 with TRBJ2-3, with 7 bases aligning to TRBD2. V lost 0 bases, J lost 3 bases, and 9 bases stayed unmatched. The CDR3 runs to 16 residues. Per germline, CDR1 DFQATT and CDR2 SNEGSKA (reference sequence). The DNA for the CDR3 is TGCAGTGCTAGAGATCTCGCGGGAGTAGGGACAGATACGCAGTATTTT. It yields the protein CSARDLAGVGTDTQYF.

This clonotype was observed at least ten times. The chain carries TRBV7-2 and TRBJ2-4; no definite D call. This CDR3 is built from 14 residues. From germline, CDR1 is SGHTA and CDR2 FQGNSA. Between the trimmed V and J ends, which lost 6 bases and 5 bases, there was a span of 14 bases. The CDR3 DNA sequence: TGTGCCAGCAGGTCGGCCGGGCCGCAAAACATTCAGTACTTC. Protein product: CASRSAGPQNIQYF.

The V call is TRBV15, the J call TRBJ1-5; 8 bases line up with TRBD1. Germline CDR1 is LNHNV and CDR2 is YYDKDF (reference sequence). This CDR3 is built from 18 residues. V shed 0 bases, J shed 0 bases, and the junction held 7 bases outside the gene matches. In DNA, the CDR3 is TGTGCCACCAGCAGAGATATGACAGGGGCGCTTAGCAATCAGCCCCAGCATTTT. The encoded protein is CATSRDMTGALSNQPQHF. The whole variable domain, filled in from reference TRBV15 and TRBJ1-5, reads DAMVIQNPRYQVTQFGKPVTLSCSQTLNHNVMYWYQQKSSQAPKLLFHYYDKDFNNEADTPDNFQSRRPNTSFCFLDIRSPGLGDTAMYLCATSRDMTGALSNQPQHFGDGTRLSIL.